This TCR beta chain was captured by sequencing in a study of identical twins. Study findings and constraints: Within twin pairs, the out-of-frame alpha sequences they shared showed excess low generation probability.

TCRdb called the 5' RACE reads again in MiXCR, with one record for every CDR3 protein. Here the sample spans a few hundred thousand distinct CDR3 sequences, around an eighth being singletons. For this clonotype: Its antigen is undetermined.

In germline, CDR1 is LNHDA, CDR2 SQIVND (reference sequence). Trimming cost V 6 bases and J 0 bases, with 6 bases left between them. CDR3 size: 14 residues. The same sample was also used in a study of yellow fever vaccine responses in identical twins.

The sequenced material came from CD4+ T cells sorted from blood. This TCR derives from a woman between 18 and 30 years old in good health. The rearrangement links TRBV19 to TRBJ2-6; D gene ambiguous. The CDR3 nucleotides read TGTGCCAGTAGCACATACTCTGGGGCCAACGTCCTGACTTTC. Translating gives CASSTYSGANVLTF. Full variable domain (missing parts from reference TRBV19 and TRBJ2-6): DGGITQSPKYLFRKEGQNVTLSCEQNLNHDAMYWYRQDPGQGLRLIYYSQIVNDFQKGDIAEGYSVSREKKESFPLTVTSAQKNPTAFYLCASSTYSGANVLTFGAGSRLTVL.